This TCR beta chain was retrieved from a study of CXCR3-negative and CXCR3-positive naive CD8 T cells. The length of the CDR3 is 11 residues. The V gene's germline CDR1 is MNHEY and CDR2 SVGEGT. By frequency, this clonotype is medium-sized. The TRB libraries of cDNA were built by UMI-labeled 5' RACE. TCRdb derives one entry per CDR3 protein from the 5' RACE reads, leaving out DNA. The sample data list about 40,000 distinct CDR3 sequences. The material sequenced was memory CD8+ T cells from blood. The V and J genes are TRBV6-2 or TRBV6-3 and TRBJ2-5. This TCR was sampled from a human donor in good health. Some clones in this sample may be carry-over from other donors' samples. The CDR3 sequence is CASTNDGTQYF.